These 9 T cell receptor beta chains originate from one sample sequenced in a study of cytotoxic CD8 clonotypes in ibrutinib-treated CLL. TCRdb's table, derived via immunoSEQ multiplex PCR, lists solely in-frame clones and lacks some. The sample has about 310,000 clones, more than 65% seen once. The sequenced sample was PBMCs, obtained before ibrutinib treatment. The origin of the receptors is a human donor with chronic lymphocytic leukemia.

The chain recombines TRBV6-4 with TRBJ2-7; D not resolved. Trimming shortened V by 4 bases and J by 4 bases, and 11 bases separated the two germline ends. CDR1 and CDR2 from the germline V gene are MRHNA and SNTAGT. The CDR3 has 13 residues. CDR3 coding DNA: TGTGCCAGCAGTGCCCACATAGGATACGAGCAGTACTTC. Its protein is CASSAHIGYEQYF.

This clone was seen once. The chain employs TRBV6-5 and TRBJ1-2; 9 positions agree with TRBD1. There are 15 residues in the CDR3. CDR1 and CDR2 from the germline V gene are MNHEY and SVGAGI. Trimming cost V 4 bases and J 5 bases; bases outside gene matches: 8. As DNA, the CDR3 is TGTGCCAGCAGTTTGACCGGGACAGGGATTTATGGCTACACCTTC. This encodes CASSLTGTGIYGYTF.

The chain joins TRBV5-6 to TRBJ1-2, with 9 bases lining up with TRBD1. This CDR3 region has 17 residues. After removal of 2 bases from V and 2 bases from J, the junction contained 10 bases not matched to a gene. From germline, CDR1 is SGHDT and CDR2 YYEEEE. The chain's CDR3 is CASSFPGGTGKNYGYTF. In DNA form, the CDR3 reads TGTGCCAGCAGCTTCCCTGGGGGGACAGGGAAAAACTATGGCTACACCTTC. Based on the CDR3 plus reference TRBV5-6 and TRBJ1-2, the full variable domain is DAGVTQSPTHLIKTRGQQVTLRCSPKSGHDTVSWYQQALGQGPQFIFQYYEEEERQRGNFPDRFSGHQFPNYSSELNVNALLLGDSALYLCASSFPGGTGKNYGYTFGSGTRLTVV.

This chain links TRBV18 with TRBJ1-1, with D possibly TRBD1 on 6 matching bases. This CDR3 region has 15 residues. The germline V gene encodes CDR1 KGHSH and CDR2 LQKENI. V lost 6 bases and J lost 1, with 15 bases in between. The CDR3 sequence is CASSPGHSQNTEAFF. In DNA, the CDR3 is TGTGCCAGCTCCCCGGGACACTCTCAGAACACTGAAGCTTTCTTT.

This clone was observed once. The genes are TRBV6-6 and TRBJ2-5, with a possible D match to TRBD2 (6 bases). Germline lookup yields CDR1 MNHNY and CDR2 SVGAGI (reference sequence). The CDR3 totals 14 residues. V lost 1 base to trimming and J lost 2 bases, with 8 bases between them. CDR3 sequence (DNA): TGTGCCAGCAGTTACTGGGGGGATCAAGAGACCCAGTACTTC. It codes for CASSYWGDQETQYF.

This sequence joins TRBV7-9 and TRBJ2-7, with 8 bases that match TRBD2. Trimming took 5 bases from V and 2 from J; bases not matched to a gene: 2. Germline loops: CDR1 SEHNR, CDR2 FQNEAQ (reference sequence). The CDR3 is made up of 13 amino acids. CDR3 loop: CASSRGLAYEQYF. CDR3 bases: TGTGCCAGCAGCCGGGGACTAGCCTACGAGCAGTACTTC.

The CDR3 DNA is TGTGCCAGCAGCGAATTGGTCTCTCAGCCCCAGCATTTT. Its protein is CASSELVSQPQHF. V and J are TRBV28 and TRBJ1-5; no clear D. The CDR3 loop spans 13 amino acids. CDR1 and CDR2 from the germline V gene are MDHEN and SYDVKM. V was pared by 6 bases and J by 6 bases, with 12 bases between. Combining the CDR3 with reference TRBV28 and TRBJ1-5 gives the whole variable domain DVKVTQSSRYLVKRTGEKVFLECVQDMDHENMFWYRQDPGLGLRLIYFSYDVKMKEKGDIPEGYSVSREKKERFSLILESASTNQTSMYLCASSELVSQPQHFGDGTRLSIL.

The genes are TRBV6-5 and TRBJ1-1; D is ambiguous. With 8 bases removed from V and 4 bases from J, the gap between germline ends came to 8 bases. CDR3 size: 11 residues. CDR1 and CDR2 from the germline V gene are MNHEY and SVGAGI. CDR3 DNA: TGTGCCAGCCAAACTCCCACTGAAGCTTTCTTT. Amino acids: CASQTPTEAFF.

The chain joins TRBV5-1 to TRBJ2-1; 8 bases line up with TRBD2. V dropped 1 base and J dropped 1; count of bases not matched to a gene: 4. CDR3 length equals 16 residues. From germline, CDR1 is SGHRS and CDR2 YFSETQ. The CDR3 region is CASSLRPSGSYNEQFF. CDR3 coding DNA: TGCGCCAGCAGCTTGCGGCCTAGCGGGTCCTACAATGAGCAGTTCTTC.